One sample yielded the 7 T cell receptor beta chains listed below, sequenced in a study of graft-versus-host responses after intestinal transplantation. The antigens these receptors bind are not known. Generated by immunoSEQ multiplex PCR, the TCRdb table keeps only in-frame clones and is missing some. The sample comprises 90,000 to 150,000 clones, over 85% of which are singletons, and 0.09% to 0.15% rests with the top ten. The sequencing used unstimulated CD4+ T cells sorted from spleen or lymph node cells, collected before intestinal transplant. The source is a human donor who received an intestinal transplant.

The J gene is TRBJ1-2, the V gene TRBV6-1; 8 bases line up with TRBD1. Germline lookup yields CDR1 MNHNS and CDR2 SASEGT. The CDR3 consists of 15 residues. V lost 5 bases, J lost 4 bases, and 9 bases stayed unmatched. The CDR3: CASSKDRDKGYGYTF. The CDR3 coding sequence is TGTGCCAGCAGTAAGGACAGGGATAAGGGCTATGGCTACACCTTC.

This clone was picked up a small number of times. The genes are TRBV30 and TRBJ2-7; 7 bases match TRBD1. This CDR3 is 13 amino acids long. The germline V gene encodes CDR1 GTSNPN and CDR2 SVGIG (reference sequence). Trimming cost V 3 bases and J 3 bases; bases outside gene matches: 5. Here the CDR3 DNA reads TGTGCCTGGAGCCACAGGGGATTCTACGAGCAGTACTTC. It codes for CAWSHRGFYEQYF.

The rearrangement joins TRBV30 to TRBJ2-7; no reliable D call. Looked up from germline, CDR1 is GTSNPN and CDR2 is SVGIG (reference sequence). V lost 1 base and J lost 6, with 10 bases in between. The CDR3 runs to 12 residues. CDR3 amino acids: CAWSAGRLEQYF. Written as DNA, the CDR3 is TGTGCCTGGAGTGCTGGGCGCCTCGAGCAGTACTTC.

The gene calls are TRBV5-6 and TRBJ1-2; weak D call: TRBD1 (5 bases). Trimming removed 3 bases at V and 9 bases at J, with 15 bases between. Germline assignment: CDR1 SGHDT and CDR2 YYEEEE. The CDR3 sequence is 13 residues long. Here the CDR3 DNA reads TGTGCCAGCAGCTCGGGACGGGAAAGCCGCTACACCTTC. The encoded protein is CASSSGRESRYTF.

This chain links TRBV7-3 with TRBJ2-2, with 9 bases identical to TRBD2. V lost 0 bases, J lost 8 bases, and 4 bases stayed unmatched. The CDR3 sequence is 15 residues long. The germline CDR1 and CDR2 sequences are SGHTA and FQGTGA. CDR3 protein: CASSLTAGGPGELFF. The CDR3 DNA follows: TGTGCCAGCAGCTTAACGGCGGGAGGGCCGGGGGAGCTGTTTTTT.

V and J are TRBV19 and TRBJ1-2; no firm D call. V was pared by 3 bases and J by 6 bases, with 14 bases between. There are 14 residues in the CDR3. Germline V CDR1 and CDR2: LNHDA, SQIVND (reference sequence). DNA for the CDR3: TGTGCCAGTAGTATGGTCGGAGGGAGTAATGGCTACACCTTC. This sequence encodes CASSMVGGSNGYTF.

The V and J genes are TRBV6-5 and TRBJ2-1; D unclear. In germline, CDR1 is MNHEY, CDR2 SVGAGI. The CDR3 is 15 amino acids. V lost 6 bases and J 2 bases, leaving 14 bases between the germline ends. CDR3 in DNA: TGTGCCAGCAGCTCGGGCCGTAGGCCCTACAATGAGCAGTTCTTC. Protein product: CASSSGRRPYNEQFF.